This T cell receptor (beta chain) was observed in a study of blood T cell repertoires in COVID-19. Looking at the study overall: Material from acute and convalescent COVID-19 was sourced from the United States, Italy and Spain. In each case, the material was cDNA or gDNA derived from T cells, B-cell-depleted T cells, or PBMCs.

Per the authors' pipeline: Amplification from reference gene primers served as the basis for estimated nucleated cell counts. This table comes from immunoSEQ multiplex PCR, and its TCRdb copy is limited to in-frame clones, with some not included. V and J calls and clone size follow that table, whereas D and trimming were derived from the DNA. The sample has under 40,000 clones, 80% to 90% seen once. Trimming took 4 bases from V and 4 from J, leaving 10 bases between them. This CDR3 spans 13 amino acids. Germline V CDR1 and CDR2: MDHEN, SYDVKM. The source of this sequence is a man older than 75 with active COVID-19. Source material: peripheral blood. The V call is TRBV28, the J call TRBJ1-2; D may be TRBD1 (5 bases). As DNA, the CDR3 is TGTGCCAGCAGTTGGGGCAGACTCTATGGCTACACCTTC. Encoded protein: CASSWGRLYGYTF.